This TCR beta chain originates from a study of follicular helper T cells after annual influenza vaccination. The germline V gene encodes CDR1 SGHTA and CDR2 FQGTGA. CDR3 length: 16 amino acids. The germline V and J ends were trimmed by 5 bases and 4 bases, with 20 bases remaining between them. The sample's time point: 2015-2016 season, 7 days after influenza vaccination. Excluded were substance abuse, HIV/AIDS, active cancer, immunomodulatory drugs and active illness. Sequencing used immunoSEQ multiplex PCR; TCRdb keeps in-frame clones, though not all of them. In the table there are about 1,500 clones, about three fifths of which are singletons.

The material was CXCR5+ CD38+ circulating T follicular helper cells from blood, obtained 7 days after influenza vaccination. Subset given: circulating Tfh, non-naive CD4+CXCR5+PD-1+ (ICOS+CD38+ or ICOS-CD38-). The sequence came from an adult who received the influenza vaccine. The genes are TRBV7-3 and TRBJ1-1; no definite D call. This CDR3 reads CASSLRRAKEATEAFF. The CDR3 coding sequence is TGTGCCAGCAGCCTCCGTCGGGCGAAAGAGGCCACTGAAGCTTTCTTT.